A selection of T cell receptor beta chains follows, all from one sample in a study of shared clonotypes between healthy human individuals. TCRdb keeps only in-frame clones here, not all; method: immunoSEQ multiplex PCR. Of 2.3 million or so clones listed, more than 80% are singletons. Sequencing was done on a sample of naive CD4+ T cells from PBMCs. Every receptor here comes from a man between 18 and 29 years old in good health. Some clones in this sample may be carry-over from other donors' samples. Both conserved end residues are part of each CDR3. A D gene is named only where the DNA matches it firmly. Expanded clones get a size class; other rows say once, few or many, or leave the size out.

D	size	V	J	CDR3	DNA
NA	NA	TRBV5-1	TRBJ1-1	CASSGTFLNTEAFF	TGCGCCAGCAGCGGAACATTCCTGAACACTGAAGCTTTCTTT
NA	NA	TRBV18	TRBJ2-2	CASSPPVLYTGELFF	TGTGCCAGCTCACCACCGGTTTTATACACCGGGGAGCTGTTTTTT
NA	once	TRBV5-6	TRBJ1-3	CASSWAGGGLSGNTIYF	TGTGCCAGCAGCTGGGCTGGGGGAGGTCTCTCTGGAAACACCATATATTTT
NA	NA	TRBV13	TRBJ1-3	CASSLANYVGNTIYF	TGTGCCAGCAGCTTAGCTAACTACGTAGGAAACACCATATATTTT
NA	NA	TRBV20-1	TRBJ2-7	CSANLRYEQYF	TGCAGTGCAAACCTCAGGTACGAGCAGTACTTC
TRBD2	NA	TRBV7-9	TRBJ2-7	CASSLRSGTSSYEQYF	TGTGCCAGCAGCTTACGGTCGGGGACTAGCTCCTACGAGCAGTACTTC
NA	NA	TRBV28	TRBJ2-3	CASSFNPDTQYF	TGTGCCAGCAGTTTTAACCCAGATACGCAGTATTTT
TRBD1	once	TRBV18	TRBJ2-5	CASSSGQGGLETQYF	TGTGCCAGCTCATCAGGACAGGGAGGTTTAGAGACCCAGTACTTC
NA	NA	TRBV5-1	TRBJ2-3	CASSPPASTDTQYF	TGCGCCAGCAGCCCACCGGCTAGCACAGATACGCAGTATTTT
TRBD1	once	TRBV28	TRBJ1-6	CASTHRGGSPLHF	TGTGCCAGCACGCACAGGGGCGGTTCACCCCTCCACTTT
TRBD2	NA	TRBV5-1	TRBJ2-7	CASSLGLAGPGAYEQYF	TGCGCCAGCAGCTTGGGACTAGCGGGACCAGGGGCCTACGAGCAGTACTTC
NA	NA	TRBV5-1	TRBJ2-2	CASSSGQTKSAGELFF	TGCGCCAGCAGCTCCGGACAGACGAAAAGCGCCGGGGAGCTGTTTTTT
NA	once	TRBV28	TRBJ2-3	CASRGPGTDTQYF	TGTGCCAGCAGAGGGCCGGGCACAGATACGCAGTATTTT
NA	NA	TRBV9	TRBJ2-2	CASSDRRYSGELFF	TGTGCCAGCTCGGATAGGAGGTACAGCGGGGAGCTGTTTTTT
NA	once	TRBV11-3	TRBJ2-1	CASSPRSGPYNEQFF	TGTGCCAGCAGCCCTAGATCAGGGCCCTACAATGAGCAGTTCTTC
NA	NA	TRBV10-3	TRBJ2-1	CAISLLANYNEQFF	TGTGCCATCAGTCTCCTAGCGAACTACAATGAGCAGTTCTTC
NA	NA	TRBV30	TRBJ1-5	CAWSGTVTNQPQHF	TGTGCCTGGAGTGGGACAGTCACCAATCAGCCCCAGCATTTT
NA	NA	TRBV10-1	TRBJ1-5	CASRGQPQHF	TGCGCCAGCAGGGGACAGCCCCAGCATTTT
NA	few	TRBV6-5	TRBJ1-3	CASSYRNTIYF	TGTGCCAGCAGTTATCGAAACACCATATATTTT
TRBD2	NA	TRBV2	TRBJ2-5	CASSQRELETQYF	TGTGCCAGCAGTCAGCGGGAGCTAGAGACCCAGTACTTC
NA	NA	TRBV4-1	TRBJ2-5	CASSGYPGGKREKTQYF	TGCGCCAGCAGCGGCTACCCAGGAGGGAAAAGGGAAAAGACCCAGTACTTC
TRBD1	NA	TRBV18	TRBJ2-7	CASSPWDRAGEQYF	TGTGCCAGCTCACCATGGGACAGGGCAGGCGAGCAGTACTTC
NA	NA	TRBV9	TRBJ2-3	CASSVRGGFPDTQYF	TGTGCCAGCAGCGTAAGGGGTGGCTTTCCTGATACGCAGTATTTT
NA	NA	TRBV5-1	TRBJ2-5	CASSGEVRGAETQYF	TGCGCCAGCAGCGGGGAAGTACGGGGTGCGGAGACCCAGTACTTC
NA	NA	TRBV7-2	TRBJ2-3	CASSLSWQASQYF	TGTGCCAGCAGCCTGAGCTGGCAGGCTTCGCAGTATTTT
TRBD1	NA	TRBV9	TRBJ1-1	CASSPQGQAYEVWAFF	TGTGCCAGCAGCCCCCAGGGACAGGCCTACGAAGTGTGGGCTTTCTTT
NA	NA	TRBV30	TRBJ1-1	CAWSVGPREGNAFF	TGTGCCTGGAGTGTTGGACCGCGAGAGGGGAATGCTTTCTTT
NA	NA	TRBV28	TRBJ1-1	CASHGGARNTEAFF	TGTGCCAGCCATGGTGGGGCCCGAAACACTGAAGCTTTCTTT
NA	NA	TRBV7-9	TRBJ2-7	CASSLEGGPSYEQYF	TGTGCCAGCAGCTTAGAGGGGGGCCCCTCCTACGAGCAGTACTTC
NA	NA	TRBV20-1	TRBJ1-2	CSASDGGSYTF	TGCAGTGCTAGTGACGGGGGAAGCTACACCTTC
TRBD2	NA	TRBV5-1	TRBJ2-3	CASSISGRGSDTQYF	TGCGCCAGCAGCATTAGCGGGAGGGGATCAGATACGCAGTATTTT
TRBD2	NA	TRBV27	TRBJ2-1	CASSLAGVYNEQFF	TGTGCCAGCAGTTTAGCGGGAGTTTACAATGAGCAGTTCTTC
TRBD1	NA	TRBV27	TRBJ2-1	CASSLSRDRDEQFF	TGTGCCAGCAGTTTATCCAGGGACAGGGATGAGCAGTTCTTC
NA	NA	TRBV9	TRBJ2-7	CASSVAEDPAYEQYF	TGTGCCAGCAGCGTAGCAGAGGATCCCGCCTACGAGCAGTACTTC
NA	NA	TRBV6-5	TRBJ1-4	CASASGGRNEKLFF	TGTGCCAGCGCATCCGGGGGGAGGAATGAAAAACTGTTTTTT
NA	NA	TRBV29-1	TRBJ1-1	CSVEGGLGTEAFF	TGCAGCGTTGAGGGGGGGCTCGGGACTGAAGCTTTCTTT
TRBD1	NA	TRBV5-1	TRBJ1-1	CASSEAGTGGYTEAFF	TGCGCCAGCAGCGAAGCGGGGACAGGGGGATACACTGAAGCTTTCTTT
NA	NA	TRBV2	TRBJ1-3	CASSDGGGNTIYF	TGTGCCAGCAGCGATGGTGGTGGAAACACCATATATTTT
NA	NA	TRBV13	TRBJ1-1	CASSLSSPRGGTEAFF	TGTGCCAGCAGCTTGTCATCCCCCAGGGGAGGCACTGAAGCTTTCTTT
NA	NA	TRBV15	TRBJ2-1	CATSRDFNPGEQFF	TGTGCCACCAGCAGAGATTTTAACCCTGGAGAGCAGTTCTTC
NA	NA	TRBV10-3	TRBJ2-1	CAISGGRLGTYNEQFF	TGTGCCATCAGTGGGGGTCGGTTGGGGACCTACAATGAGCAGTTCTTC
NA	NA	TRBV9	TRBJ2-3	CASSVAKVLGDTQYF	TGTGCCAGCAGCGTAGCCAAGGTACTGGGGGATACGCAGTATTTT
NA	NA	TRBV5-1	TRBJ1-1	CASSLSGMEAFF	TGCGCCAGCAGCTTGTCGGGCATGGAGGCTTTCTTT
NA	once	TRBV11-1	TRBJ2-2	CASSRDGNTGELFF	TGTGCCAGCAGCCGGGACGGGAACACCGGGGAGCTGTTTTTT
TRBD2	once	TRBV5-1	TRBJ2-7	CASSLGGRESYEQYF	TGCGCCAGCAGCTTGGGTGGGCGGGAGTCCTACGAGCAGTACTTC
TRBD2	NA	TRBV5-1	TRBJ2-7	CASSLVAGSYEQYF	TGCGCCAGCAGCTTGGTAGCGGGGTCCTACGAGCAGTACTTC
NA	once	TRBV28	TRBJ1-1	CASQFGQAAFF	TGTGCCAGCCAATTCGGTCAGGCAGCTTTCTTT
NA	NA	TRBV18	TRBJ1-1	CASSPVQRNTKAFF	TGTGCCAGCTCACCAGTACAGAGAAACACTAAAGCTTTCTTT
NA	NA	TRBV6-5	TRBJ2-5	CASARRGQETQYF	TGTGCCAGCGCGCGACGGGGACAAGAGACCCAGTACTTC
TRBD1	NA	TRBV18	TRBJ2-5	CASSLSTGGGETQYF	TGTGCCAGCTCGCTATCGACAGGGGGTGGAGAGACCCAGTACTTC
NA	few	TRBV7-9	TRBJ1-2	CASSLGHGYTF	TGTGCCAGCAGCTTGGGACACGGCTACACCTTC
NA	few	TRBV5-5	TRBJ1-5	CASSLALNQPQHF	TGTGCCAGCAGCTTGGCGCTGAATCAGCCCCAGCATTTT
NA	NA	TRBV2	TRBJ2-7	CASSGGQNSYEQYF	TGTGCCAGCAGCGGGGGACAAAACTCCTACGAGCAGTACTTC
NA	NA	TRBV6-1	TRBJ1-5	CASSEGGKSQPQHF	TGTGCCAGCAGTGAAGGGGGCAAGAGTCAGCCCCAGCATTTT
TRBD1	NA	TRBV30	TRBJ1-5	CACTPTGGGNQPQHF	TGTGCCTGTACCCCGACAGGGGGTGGAAATCAGCCCCAGCATTTT